What follows are 21 T cell receptor beta chains derived from one specimen sequenced in a study of T cell responses to AZD1222 COVID-19 vaccine. Here immunoSEQ multiplex PCR was the method, and the copy in TCRdb shows in-frame clones only, minus some. Of roughly 150,000 clones listed, 75% to 95% are singletons. The starting material was peripheral blood, obtained on day 0 of AZD1222 vaccination. The receptor source for this set is an adult in good health.

The chain is built from TRBV28 and TRBJ1-6; no definite D call. This CDR3 has 14 amino acids. Germline loops: CDR1 MDHEN, CDR2 SYDVKM. Trimming removed 3 bases at V and 6 bases at J, with 9 bases between. In DNA, the CDR3 is TGTGCCAGCAGTTTGTTGGCAGTTAATTCACCCCTCCACTTT. Its translation is CASSLLAVNSPLHF.

The rearrangement links TRBV19 to TRBJ1-5; D unclear. The V gene lost 3 bases and the J gene lost 4 bases, with 16 bases spanning the gap. This CDR3 comprises 16 residues. Per the germline V gene, CDR1 is LNHDA and CDR2 is SQIVND (reference sequence). DNA for the CDR3: TGTGCCAGTAGTATCTCCGATTTGGGCTCAAATCAGCCCCAGCATTTT. Translated: CASSISDLGSNQPQHF. The full variable domain, with the rest looked up from reference TRBV19 and TRBJ1-5, is DGGITQSPKYLFRKEGQNVTLSCEQNLNHDAMYWYRQDPGQGLRLIYYSQIVNDFQKGDIAEGYSVSREKKESFPLTVTSAQKNPTAFYLCASSISDLGSNQPQHFGDGTRLSIL.

On this clone itself: Other DNA sequences in the same sample also yield this CDR3. This rearrangement joins TRBV28 to TRBJ1-1, with unresolved D. The V and J ends lost 3 bases and 5 bases respectively, with 7 bases between them. The CDR3 sequence is 12 residues long. Germline CDR1 reads MDHEN; CDR2 reads SYDVKM. The CDR3 is CASSLVGTEAFF. As DNA, the CDR3 is TGTGCCAGCAGTTTGGTGGGGACTGAAGCTTTCTTT.

The chain has TRBV24-1 and TRBJ2-1; the match to TRBD2 covers 9 bases. Per the germline V gene, CDR1 is KGHDR and CDR2 is SFDVKD. J was trimmed by 6 bases and V by 12 bases; bases with no gene match: 8. There are 13 residues in the CDR3. The CDR3: CAVGLAGSNEQFF. CDR3 nucleotides: TGTGCCGTGGGCCTAGCGGGATCCAATGAGCAGTTCTTC.

This clone was observed a few times. The chain has TRBV11-1 and TRBJ1-1; no definite D call. This CDR3 contains 14 residues. CDR1 is SGHAT, CDR2 FQDESV, per germline (reference sequence). The V end lost 2 bases, the J end lost 1 base, and 8 bases lay between the germline ends. This chain's CDR3 is CASSLFLWNTEAFF. DNA for the CDR3: TGTGCCAGCAGCTTATTTTTGTGGAACACTGAAGCTTTCTTT.

This chain links TRBV6-2 or TRBV6-3 with TRBJ1-2; D perhaps matches TRBD1 (5 bases). The CDR3 has 14 residues. Germline CDR1 MNHEY, CDR2 SVGEGT. V lost 5 bases and J 5 bases, leaving 15 bases between the germline ends. CDR3 region: CASSTSGVWYGYTF. The DNA of the CDR3 is TGTGCCAGCAGTACCTCGGGGGTTTGGTATGGCTACACCTTC.

J is TRBJ2-1 and V is TRBV7-6; D is undetermined. The CDR3 loop spans 14 amino acids. Germline CDR1 and CDR2: SGHVS and FNYEAQ. Trimming stripped 1 base from V and 2 bases from J, with 6 bases between. The CDR3: CASSLGGTYNEQFF. In DNA form, the CDR3 reads TGTGCCAGCAGCTTAGGGGGAACCTACAATGAGCAGTTCTTC.

The chain recombines TRBV5-4 with TRBJ2-5; 8 positions match TRBD1. J was trimmed by 3 bases and V by 3 bases; bases with no gene match: 1. The CDR3 consists of 13 residues. Looked up from germline, CDR1 is SGHNT and CDR2 is YYREEE (reference sequence). The DNA for the CDR3 is TGTGCCAGCAGCTCGGGACAGGAAGAGACCCAGTACTTC. This translates into CASSSGQEETQYF.

Comment on this clone: A read error may produce the germline difference seen at one junction end. The genes are TRBV27 and TRBJ1-2; D is unresolved. Germline-derived CDR1 and CDR2 are MNHEY and SMNVEV (reference sequence). The CDR3 loop spans 13 amino acids. The CDR3 DNA reads as TGTGCCAGCAGTTTATCGATGGGCGTCCAACCCTCCTTC. Its translation is CASSLSMGVQPSF.

The chain joins TRBV6-1 to TRBJ2-7; 8 positions agree with TRBD2. The CDR3 is made up of 16 amino acids. The V gene end was trimmed by 3 bases and the J gene end by 0 bases; junction bases not matched to a gene: 7. CDR1 and CDR2 from the germline V gene are MNHNS and SASEGT. The CDR3 sequence: CASSEDTAGVSYEQYF. CDR3 bases: TGTGCCAGCAGTGAGGATACAGCGGGGGTCTCCTACGAGCAGTACTTC.

The chain combines TRBV10-2 with TRBJ1-1, with TRBD1 matching 12 bases. V shed 3 bases and J 4 bases; nucleotides not matched to a gene: 9. CDR3 length: 17 residues. Per the germline V gene, CDR1 is WSHSY and CDR2 is SAAADI. CDR3 amino acids: CASSDQGTGGAITEAFF. The CDR3 region has the DNA TGCGCCAGCAGTGACCAGGGGACAGGGGGCGCGATCACTGAAGCTTTCTTT.

The CDR3 loop reads CASSSSTDTQYF. CDR3 nucleotide sequence: TGTGCCAGCAGCTCCAGCACAGATACGCAGTATTTT. The genes are TRBV7-2 and TRBJ2-3, with D uncertain. Trimming took 4 bases from V and 0 from J, leaving 2 bases between them. Germline loops: CDR1 SGHTA, CDR2 FQGNSA. The CDR3 extends over 12 amino acids.

The rearrangement uses TRBV7-9 and TRBJ2-7; maybe TRBD1 (5 bases). The germline gives CDR1 SEHNR, CDR2 FQNEAQ (reference sequence). The CDR3 is made up of 15 amino acids. The V end lost 1 base, the J end lost 6 bases, and 16 bases lay between the germline ends. The CDR3: CASSLVGQAFSEQYF. CDR3 nucleotides: TGTGCCAGCAGCTTAGTTGGACAAGCTTTCTCCGAGCAGTACTTC.

The chain combines TRBV6-5 with TRBJ2-2; 10 bases map to TRBD2. V dropped 1 base and J dropped 10; count of bases not matched to a gene: 6. The V gene's germline CDR1 is MNHEY and CDR2 SVGAGI. This CDR3 has 15 residues. CDR3 loop: CASSYWASGSEELFF. The CDR3 DNA reads TGTGCCAGCAGTTACTGGGCTAGCGGGAGTGAGGAGCTGTTTTTT.

The chain has TRBV11-1 and TRBJ2-1; D might be TRBD1 (5 bases). V lost 8 bases and J lost 0, with 17 bases in between. The germline CDR1 and CDR2 sequences are SGHAT and FQDESV (reference sequence). The CDR3 totals 16 residues. The CDR3 sequence is CASAPGAPSSYNEQFF. For the CDR3, the DNA is TGTGCCAGCGCTCCTGGGGCCCCGAGCTCCTACAATGAGCAGTTCTTC.

The chain uses TRBV6-5 and TRBJ2-7; 8 bases match TRBD1. This CDR3 has 15 residues. J lost 3 bases, V lost 6 bases, and 10 bases had no gene match. Germline V gene sequence: CDR1 MNHEY, CDR2 SVGAGI. As DNA, the CDR3 is TGTGCCAGCAGCTACGCCGGGACAGGAATCTACGAGCAGTACTTC. It specifies CASSYAGTGIYEQYF.

The chain is built from TRBV14 and TRBJ1-2; D perhaps matches TRBD1 (5 bases). Germline CDR1 and CDR2: SGHDN and FVKESK. The CDR3 consists of 13 residues. V lost 1 base to trimming and J lost 8 bases, with 11 bases between them. The DNA for the CDR3 is TGTGCCAGCAGCCAAGGGTGGGGGAGCGGCTACACCTTC. Protein: CASSQGWGSGYTF.

The chain combines TRBV10-3 with TRBJ2-3; 7 positions match TRBD2. The germline V gene encodes CDR1 ENHRY and CDR2 SYGVKD. V lost 11 bases and J lost 2; bases outside the gene matches: 13. This CDR3 has 15 amino acids. The CDR3 DNA follows: TGTGCCGGGGGAGCGGGGAGCGGGGCCACAGATACGCAGTATTTT. Residues: CAGGAGSGATDTQYF.

The genes are TRBV7-3 and TRBJ2-6; no reliable D call. V was shortened by 5 bases and J by 1 base, with 12 bases between the two germline ends. The CDR3 sequence is 16 residues long. The germline V gene encodes CDR1 SGHTA and CDR2 FQGTGA. The CDR3 DNA sequence: TGTGCCAGCAGCCCGGGCCTAACTTCTGGGGCCAACGTCCTGACTTTC. It specifies CASSPGLTSGANVLTF.

V and J are TRBV2 and TRBJ2-1; unclear D gene. The CDR3 is 11 amino acids. Germline-derived CDR1 and CDR2 are SNHLY and FYNNEI. V was clipped by 7 bases and J by 9 bases, with 10 bases between them. Here the CDR3 DNA reads TGTGCCAGCACCCTTCAGATTGAGCAGTTCTTC. Protein: CASTLQIEQFF. The full variable domain, completed using reference TRBV2 and TRBJ2-1, is EPEVTQTPSHQVTQMGQEVILRCVPISNHLYFYWYRQILGQKVEFLVSFYNNEISEKSEIFDDQFSVERPDGSNFTLKIRSTKLEDSAMYFCASTLQIEQFFGPGTRLTVL.

The chain employs TRBV6-5 and TRBJ1-5, with a possible D match to TRBD1 (6 bases). Trimming removed 7 bases at V and 1 base at J, with 11 bases between. The CDR3 sequence is 14 residues long. The germline CDR1 and CDR2 sequences are MNHEY and SVGAGI. DNA of the CDR3: TGTGCCAGCATACGGGGGCCGAGCAATCAGCCCCAGCATTTT. Translation gives CASIRGPSNQPQHF.